The next 10 T cell receptor beta chains were all read from a single sample in a study of cytomegalovirus exposure and HLA in healthy donors. The PCR ran on 60 Vbeta and 13 Jbeta primers. Sequencing used immunoSEQ multiplex PCR; TCRdb keeps in-frame clones, though not all of them. Its clone listing holds some 110,000 clones. The sequenced material came from PBMCs. Source of these receptors: a man aged 25-45 years in good health and CMV-seronegative.

The genes are TRBV19 and TRBJ2-5; 9 bases fit TRBD2. V lost 1 base to trimming and J lost 2 bases; unmatched junction nucleotides: 2. Per the germline V gene, CDR1 is LNHDA and CDR2 is SQIVND (reference sequence). The CDR3 totals 15 residues. In nucleotides, the CDR3 is TGTGCCAGTAGTATAGGCGGGGGGGCTCAAGAGACCCAGTACTTC. It translates to CASSIGGGAQETQYF.

The V call is TRBV10-3, the J call TRBJ1-2; TRBD1 agrees at 7 bases. The V gene end was trimmed by 4 bases and the J gene end by 6 bases; junction bases not matched to a gene: 8. This CDR3 is 14 amino acids long. The germline V gene has CDR1 ENHRY and CDR2 SYGVKD. The CDR3 DNA reads TGTGCCATCAGTGCACAGGGGACGGAGGATGGCTACACCTTC. Protein: CAISAQGTEDGYTF.

The gene calls are TRBV6-5 and TRBJ2-1, with TRBD1 matching over 7 bases. V was clipped by 8 bases and J by 14 bases; unmatched bases: 9. Germline CDR1 and CDR2: MNHEY and SVGAGI. The length of the CDR3 is 11 residues. The CDR3 coding sequence is TGTGCCAGCCACCGCGAGGGGGCGGAGTTCTTC. It encodes CASHREGAEFF.

The V gene is TRBV6-5, the J gene TRBJ1-2; 7 bases match TRBD1. Trimming at V came to 7 bases and at J to 7 bases, leaving 3 bases not matched to a gene. Germline V gives CDR1 MNHEY, CDR2 SVGAGI. The CDR3 extends over 11 amino acids. The CDR3 protein is CASTTGAGYTF. CDR3 nucleotide sequence: TGTGCCAGCACCACAGGGGCTGGCTACACCTTC.

The chain carries TRBV19 and TRBJ1-6; maybe TRBD1 (6 bases). The germline CDR1 and CDR2 sequences are LNHDA and SQIVND (reference sequence). The V end was cut by 5 bases, the J end by 10 bases, with 18 bases between. The CDR3 spans 15 residues. The CDR3 spells CASSPGAGWGSPLHF. The CDR3 bases are TGTGCCAGTAGTCCAGGGGCAGGGTGGGGATCACCCCTCCACTTT.

The chain carries TRBV5-1 and TRBJ2-7; TRBD1 matches at 9 bases. The CDR3 length is 16 residues. Trimming at V came to 4 bases and at J to 5 bases, leaving 13 bases not matched to a gene. Germline V gene lookup returns CDR1 SGHRS and CDR2 YFSETQ. The CDR3 spells CASSQVAGTGNHEQYF. The CDR3 DNA reads TGCGCCAGCAGCCAAGTAGCAGGGACAGGGAACCACGAGCAGTACTTC.

This chain links TRBV29-1 with TRBJ1-2; tentative D call: TRBD1 (5 bases). CDR1 is SQVTM and CDR2 is ANQGSEA in the germline V gene. This CDR3 comprises 12 residues. V was pared by 4 bases and J by 1 base, with 7 bases between. Written as DNA, the CDR3 is TGCAGCGTTGGCAGGGATAACTATGGCTACACCTTC. This codes for CSVGRDNYGYTF.

This chain links TRBV19 with TRBJ2-6, with 9 bases matching TRBD1. The V segment lost 5 bases and the J segment 1 base; nucleotides outside the gene matches: 12. The germline CDR1 and CDR2 sequences are LNHDA and SQIVND (reference sequence). The CDR3 extends over 19 amino acids. Here the CDR3 reads CASSYLGQGFSSGANVLTF. The CDR3 nucleotides read TGTGCCAGTAGTTACCTTGGACAGGGGTTTTCTTCTGGGGCCAACGTCCTGACTTTC.

This chain uses TRBV6-4 with TRBJ1-5; 11 bases are a match to TRBD1. Germline V gives CDR1 MRHNA, CDR2 SNTAGT. CDR3 length: 16 amino acids. Trimming took 7 bases from V and 8 from J; bases not matched to a gene: 13. The CDR3 sequence: CASKTQGQGAGEPQHF. For the CDR3, the DNA is TGTGCCAGCAAAACCCAAGGACAGGGGGCAGGGGAGCCCCAGCATTTT.

CDR3 nucleotides: TGTGCCAGCTCAGAGGGGGCGGAAGAAAAACTGTTTTTT. It translates to CASSEGAEEKLFF. V is TRBV18 and J is TRBJ1-4, with 7 positions matching TRBD1. V was pared by 5 bases and J by 8 bases, with 5 bases of the junction left unmatched. Per the germline V gene, CDR1 is KGHSH and CDR2 is LQKENI. CDR3 length: 13 residues.